This TCR beta chain was profiled in a study of T-cell memory formation after mild COVID-19. The V gene end was trimmed by 7 bases and the J gene end by 5 bases; junction bases not matched to a gene: 13. This CDR3 is built from 16 residues. Sample barcodes and UMIs were carried by the TCR alpha and TCR beta cDNA libraries that 5'RACE generated with constant-segment primers. TCRdb recomputed calls from the 5' RACE reads with MiXCR, one row per CDR3 protein. The table lists 470,000 or so distinct CDR3 sequences, approximately 23% of them singletons. Material: PBMCs or a T cell subset sorted from them (not recorded which). This TCR was sampled from an adult woman who had mild COVID-19 (a few samples of this study predate the infection). Cell type and time point are not known. The chain carries TRBV23-1 and TRBJ2-1; 8 bases map to TRBD2. TRBV23-1 is an open reading frame whose function is uncertain. For the CDR3, the DNA is TGCGCCAGCACCGGGGGGGGGCGGAACCCCCACAATGAGCAGTTCTTC. This sequence encodes CASTGGGRNPHNEQFF.